This T cell receptor beta chain comes out of a study of cytomegalovirus exposure and HLA in healthy donors. The CDR3 length is 14 residues. Per the germline V gene, CDR1 is SGHAT and CDR2 is FQNNGV. Use of 60 Vbeta and 13 Jbeta primers characterized the PCR. The repertoire was sequenced with immunoSEQ multiplex PCR; TCRdb's copy has only in-frame clones and lacks some. The table records about 140,000 clones, more than 75% of them present only once. All the people who gave samples were healthy bone marrow donors. General observations from the study: Accurate HLA-A and HLA-B prediction from TCR beta sequences was reported for most subjects. Per a later analysis, about 17,000 TCR beta sequences showed association with HLA alleles at 0.05 false discovery rate.

A note on this clone: The antigen is undetermined. The junction differs from germline at one of its ends, possibly a read error.

The specimen sequenced was PBMCs. The chain carries TRBV11-2 and TRBJ2-7; no clear D gene. This clonotype was sampled from a man aged 30 to 45 in good health and CMV-seronegative. The CDR3 DNA follows: TGTGCCAGCAGCTCTTCGACCTGGGCCTACGAGCAGTATTTC. Its protein is CASSSSTWAYEQYF.